This T cell receptor (beta chain) was recorded in a study of technical replicates of blood from a handful of donors. Produced via immunoSEQ multiplex PCR; TCRdb's table is partial and in-frame only. The repertoire includes more than 75,000 clones, about nine tenths of them detected once, and roughly 0.25% sits in the top ten. Germline loops: CDR1 SGHTA, CDR2 FQGTGA. The length of the CDR3 is 12 residues. V was trimmed by 5 bases and J by 0 bases, leaving 3 bases between them. This chain links TRBV7-3 with TRBJ2-3; D gene ambiguous. The specimen sequenced was T cells isolated from PBMCs. This TCR came from a human donor in good health. CDR3 nucleotides: TGTGCCAGCAGCCAAAGCACAGATACGCAGTATTTT. Encoded protein: CASSQSTDTQYF.